This TCR beta chain comes out of a study of vaccination and CD4 T cells after COVID-19. Study context: Each control was exposed to a CEFX pool, an HIV-1 Nef pool, or no peptide at all.

Trimming left V 0 bases short and J 0 bases short, with 8 bases between. Germline lookup yields CDR1 SGDLS and CDR2 YYNGEE. The length of the CDR3 is 15 residues. Treatment noted: roughly 11-day PBMC culture with coronavirus spike peptide pools or control peptides (ViraFEST assay). An Oncomine TCR Beta short-read assay was used to sequence the DNA from cultured CD4+ T cells. TCRdb processed the PCR reads anew with MiXCR; each CDR3 protein has one entry. Found here are some 8,800 distinct CDR3 sequences, about 65% of them singletons; the top ten hold 34%. Comments on this clonotype: As yet, its antigen is unknown.

Sequenced sample: CD4+ T cells from blood, cultured in vitro. The clonotype comes from a human donor who had recovered from COVID-19. This chain joins TRBV9 and TRBJ2-3; D ambiguous. Written as DNA, the CDR3 is TGTGCCAGCAGCGTAGGCAGGCCCAGCACAGATACGCAGTATTTT. As protein: CASSVGRPSTDTQYF.